What follows are 25 T cell receptor beta chains derived from one specimen sequenced in a study of cytomegalovirus exposure and HLA in healthy donors. Primers included in the PCR were 60 Vbeta and 13 Jbeta primers. Sequencing used immunoSEQ multiplex PCR; TCRdb keeps in-frame clones, though not all of them. The data hold some 150,000 clones, with about 80% observed a single time. The sequenced material came from PBMCs. All receptors come from a man aged 25 to 40 in good health and CMV-seropositive.

This chain links TRBV7-3 with TRBJ2-1, with D perhaps TRBD2 (5 bases). CDR1 and CDR2 from the germline V gene are SGHTA and FQGTGA. This CDR3 comprises 14 residues. V was shortened by 5 bases and J by 1 base, with 9 bases between the two germline ends. CDR3 sequence reads: CASSPDFSYNEQFF. The CDR3 nucleotides read TGTGCCAGCAGCCCGGACTTTTCCTACAATGAGCAGTTCTTC.

The table lists this clone with a few counts. The rearrangement uses TRBV28 and TRBJ2-1, with TRBD2 identical over 15 bases. CDR1 MDHEN and CDR2 SYDVKM come from the germline V gene. The V segment lost 5 bases and the J segment 7 bases; nucleotides outside the gene matches: 6. This CDR3 is 16 amino acids long. CDR3 amino acids: CASSLRTSGGANEQFF. CDR3 DNA sequence: TGTGCCAGCAGTCTTCGGACTAGCGGGGGGGCGAATGAGCAGTTCTTC.

The rearrangement joins TRBV15 to TRBJ2-7; 10 bases agree with TRBD1. Germline V gene data show CDR1 as LNHNV and CDR2 as YYDKDF (reference sequence). The V and J ends lost 8 bases and 2 bases, in that order; junction bases with no gene match: 6. The CDR3 runs to 14 residues. Written as DNA, the CDR3 is TGTGCCACCGGTCGGGACAGGGGACCCTACGAGCAGTACTTC. As protein: CATGRDRGPYEQYF.

For the CDR3, the DNA is TGCGCCAGCAGCCCCCAAGAGGCGGGGACTTATAGGGAGCAGTACTTC. Its translation is CASSPQEAGTYREQYF. The chain joins TRBV4-1 to TRBJ2-7; possible D gene TRBD2, 6 bases. The CDR3 has 16 residues. V lost 4 bases, J lost 7 bases, and 23 bases lay in between. Germline values: CDR1 MGHRA, CDR2 YSYEKL.

The chain carries TRBV7-9 and TRBJ2-3; 11 bases agree with TRBD2. The CDR3 totals 17 residues. V dropped 1 base and J dropped 5; count of bases not matched to a gene: 8. Germline assignment: CDR1 SEHNR and CDR2 FQNEAQ (reference sequence). Here the CDR3 reads CASSLGDSGGALDTQYF. Here the CDR3 DNA reads TGTGCCAGCAGCTTAGGGGATAGCGGGGGGGCCTTAGATACGCAGTATTTT.

The chain links TRBV29-1 to TRBJ2-7, with a weak D call TRBD1 (6 bases). CDR1 SQVTM and CDR2 ANQGSEA come from the germline V gene. The V and J ends lost 3 bases and 6 bases respectively, with 15 bases between them. The CDR3 length is 13 residues. This CDR3 reads CSVDPGAGREQYF. The CDR3 DNA reads as TGCAGCGTTGACCCAGGGGCAGGTCGCGAGCAGTACTTC.

This rearrangement joins TRBV5-6 to TRBJ2-7; 9 nucleotides match TRBD1. V shed 2 bases, J shed 5 bases, and the junction held 2 bases outside the gene matches. The V gene's germline CDR1 is SGHDT and CDR2 YYEEEE. CDR3 length: 13 residues. CDR3 in DNA: TGTGCCAGCAGCTTACAGGGGGCCGACGAGCAGTACTTC. It translates to CASSLQGADEQYF.

This clone was seen a handful of times. This rearrangement joins TRBV4-1 to TRBJ1-4; 7 nucleotides align to TRBD1. V trimming: 2 bases; J trimming: 5 bases; junction bases outside the gene matches: 8. This CDR3 contains 16 residues. CDR1 and CDR2 from the germline V gene are MGHRA and YSYEKL. CDR3 residues: CASSQTTGTANEKLFF. The CDR3 DNA follows: TGCGCCAGCAGCCAAACGACCGGGACAGCAAATGAAAAACTGTTTTTT.

The chain recombines TRBV29-1 with TRBJ2-5; D may be TRBD1 (5 bases). V lost 6 bases and J lost 3, with 20 bases in between. CDR3 size: 15 residues. Germline V gene lookup returns CDR1 SQVTM and CDR2 ANQGSEA. CDR3 sequence: CSVPSSGPDEETQYF. The CDR3 DNA sequence: TGCAGCGTCCCCTCGTCAGGGCCGGACGAAGAGACCCAGTACTTC.

The V gene is TRBV7-2, the J gene TRBJ2-3; 7 bases align to TRBD1. Trimming took 5 bases from V and 6 from J; bases not matched to a gene: 5. Germline V gene sequence: CDR1 SGHTA, CDR2 FQGNSA. This CDR3 is built from 13 residues. CDR3 sequence: CASSMGQFDTQYF. Written as DNA, the CDR3 is TGTGCCAGCAGCATGGGACAGTTTGATACGCAGTATTTT.

Remarks on this clone: One end of the junction does not line up with germline, which may come from a read error. The chain has TRBV6-1 and TRBJ2-7; 12 nucleotides line up with TRBD2. Looked up from germline, CDR1 is MNHNS and CDR2 is SASEGT. This CDR3 spans 15 amino acids. CDR3 residues: CASSEMTSGGYEQYF. CDR3 nucleotides: TGTGCCAGCAGTGAGATGACTAGCGGGGGATACGAGCAGTATTTC.

Concerning this clone: A read error may account for a junction end that differs from germline. CDR3 DNA: TGTGCCAGCAGTTCCACCCCCCGTGGAGCGGGGGGCCCATTC. As protein: CASSSTPRGAGGPF. The V and J genes are TRBV28 and TRBJ2-7; 9 bases are shared with TRBD2. The CDR3 length is 14 residues. Looked up from germline, CDR1 is MDHEN and CDR2 is SYDVKM.

The chain recombines TRBV29-1 with TRBJ1-2; TRBD1 agrees at 8 bases. In germline, CDR1 is SQVTM, CDR2 ANQGSEA. The trim removed 3 bases at V and 4 bases at J, leaving 1 base unmatched. This CDR3 region has 12 residues. The CDR3 loop is CSVEQGAYGYTF. CDR3 nucleotides: TGCAGCGTTGAGCAGGGGGCCTATGGCTACACCTTC.

The chain carries TRBV6-5 and TRBJ2-3, with D possibly TRBD2 on 7 matching bases. This CDR3 is 15 amino acids long. CDR1 is MNHEY and CDR2 is SVGAGI in the germline V gene. V dropped 0 bases and J dropped 1 base, with 8 bases sitting between them. The CDR3 spells CASSYSGGRTDTQYF. CDR3 coding DNA: TGTGCCAGCAGTTACTCGGGGGGGCGCACAGATACGCAGTATTTT.

This chain connects TRBV28 to TRBJ2-1; 8 nucleotides match TRBD1. The germline CDR1 and CDR2 sequences are MDHEN and SYDVKM. The CDR3 sequence is 14 residues long. With V trimmed by 6 bases and J by 8 bases, 9 bases remained unmatched. The CDR3 sequence is CASSWTGLQDEQFF. The CDR3, as DNA: TGTGCCAGCAGCTGGACAGGGCTACAGGATGAGCAGTTCTTC.

The chain joins TRBV4-1 to TRBJ2-7, with 8 bases matching TRBD2. Germline lookup yields CDR1 MGHRA and CDR2 YSYEKL. V was clipped by 0 bases and J by 3 bases; unmatched bases: 7. The CDR3 is made up of 16 amino acids. For the CDR3, the DNA is TGCGCCAGCAGCCAAGATAGTAGCGGGGTACTCTACGAGCAGTACTTC. It codes for CASSQDSSGVLYEQYF.

The rearrangement joins TRBV4-1 to TRBJ2-7; maybe TRBD2 (6 bases). CDR3 length equals 15 residues. V gave up 1 base and J gave up 5 bases, with 15 bases separating them. CDR1 MGHRA and CDR2 YSYEKL come from the germline V gene. This chain's CDR3 is CASSQAGRWGDEQYF. The DNA for the CDR3 is TGCGCCAGCAGCCAAGCGGGGAGGTGGGGGGACGAGCAGTACTTC.

The rearrangement uses TRBV25-1 and TRBJ2-1; 11 bases are shared with TRBD2. Per germline, CDR1 MGHDK and CDR2 SYGVNS. V was pared by 4 bases and J by 7 bases, with 12 bases of the junction left unmatched. This CDR3 is built from 17 residues. The CDR3 nucleotides read TGTGCCAGCAGTGTTACCGTAGCGGGGGGGCCAAGAAATGAGCAGTTCTTC. Translating it yields CASSVTVAGGPRNEQFF.

The V call is TRBV13, the J call TRBJ1-1, with 7 positions matching TRBD1. The CDR3 totals 16 residues. The junction had 11 bases not matched to a gene; V was cut back by 5 bases and J by 2 bases. Germline assignment: CDR1 PRHDT and CDR2 FYEKMQ (reference sequence). The chain's CDR3 is CASSPSATGPNTEAFF. DNA of the CDR3: TGTGCCAGCAGCCCTTCCGCGACAGGGCCTAACACTGAAGCTTTCTTT.

This sequence joins TRBV28 and TRBJ1-6, with a tentative D call TRBD1 (5 bases). The CDR3 is made up of 17 amino acids. Looked up from germline, CDR1 is MDHEN and CDR2 is SYDVKM. V was shortened by 4 bases and J by 7 bases, with 20 bases between the two germline ends. This CDR3 is CASSYIKRQGENSPLHF. Here the CDR3 DNA reads TGTGCCAGCAGTTATATAAAGAGGCAGGGCGAGAATTCACCCCTCCACTTT.

CDR3 bases: TGCAGCGTTGAACGGCAGGGAAAGGATACGCAGTATTTT. As protein: CSVERQGKDTQYF. The chain carries TRBV29-1 and TRBJ2-3; weak D call: TRBD1 (5 bases). V was trimmed by 2 bases and J by 6 bases, leaving 12 bases between them. CDR1 and CDR2 (germline): SQVTM, ANQGSEA. The CDR3 extends over 13 amino acids.

Only a few counts were recorded for this clone. This chain joins TRBV18 and TRBJ1-1, with 11 bases that match TRBD1. The CDR3 contains 14 residues. After removal of 5 bases from V and 4 bases from J, the junction contained 3 bases not matched to a gene. Germline lookup yields CDR1 KGHSH and CDR2 LQKENI. In DNA, the CDR3 is TGTGCCAGCTCATCCGGGACAGGGGGCACTGAAGCTTTCTTT. Translating it yields CASSSGTGGTEAFF.

The chain uses TRBV29-1 and TRBJ2-7, with TRBD2 matching 10 bases. The CDR3 is 15 amino acids. The germline gives CDR1 SQVTM, CDR2 ANQGSEA. J lost 7 bases, V lost 7 bases, and 16 bases had no gene match. The CDR3 region is CSATQGASGGREQYF. As DNA, the CDR3 is TGCAGCGCCACCCAAGGCGCTAGCGGGGGTAGGGAGCAGTACTTC.

The J gene is TRBJ1-1, the V gene TRBV19, with a tentative D call TRBD1 (5 bases). The CDR3 extends over 14 amino acids. Trimming left V 5 bases short and J 3 bases short, with 13 bases between. The germline CDR1 and CDR2 sequences are LNHDA and SQIVND (reference sequence). The CDR3 coding sequence is TGTGCCAGTAGTGCAGGGCTGGTCCACACTGAAGCTTTCTTT. It yields the protein CASSAGLVHTEAFF. The whole variable domain, remainder taken from reference TRBV19 and TRBJ1-1, is DGGITQSPKYLFRKEGQNVTLSCEQNLNHDAMYWYRQDPGQGLRLIYYSQIVNDFQKGDIAEGYSVSREKKESFPLTVTSAQKNPTAFYLCASSAGLVHTEAFFGQGTRLTVV.

The chain employs TRBV7-7 and TRBJ2-2; 8 positions agree with TRBD1. Germline CDR1 SSHAT, CDR2 FNYEAQ (reference sequence). The CDR3 is 16 residues long. V trimming: 6 bases; J trimming: 6 bases; junction bases outside the gene matches: 12. DNA of the CDR3: TGTGCCAGCAGTCACGGACAGGGCTGGCCCGCCGGGGAGCTGTTTTTT. Encoded protein: CASSHGQGWPAGELFF.